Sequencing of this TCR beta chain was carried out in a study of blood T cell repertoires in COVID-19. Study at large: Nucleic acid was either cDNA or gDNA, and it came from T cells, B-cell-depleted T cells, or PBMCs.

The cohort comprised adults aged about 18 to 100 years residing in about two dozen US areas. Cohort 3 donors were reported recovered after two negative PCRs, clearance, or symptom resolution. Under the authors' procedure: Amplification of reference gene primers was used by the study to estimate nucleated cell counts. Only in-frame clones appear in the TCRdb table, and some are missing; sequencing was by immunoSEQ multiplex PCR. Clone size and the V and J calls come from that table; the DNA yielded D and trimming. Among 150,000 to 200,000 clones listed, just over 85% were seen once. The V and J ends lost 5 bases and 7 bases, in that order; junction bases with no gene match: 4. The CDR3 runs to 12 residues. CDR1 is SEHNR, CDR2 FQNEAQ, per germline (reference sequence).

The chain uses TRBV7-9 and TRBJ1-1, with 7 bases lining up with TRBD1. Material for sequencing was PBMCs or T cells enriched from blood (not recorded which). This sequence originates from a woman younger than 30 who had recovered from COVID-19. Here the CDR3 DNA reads TGTGCCAGCAGCCGACAGGGACTTGAAGCTTTCTTT. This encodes CASSRQGLEAFF. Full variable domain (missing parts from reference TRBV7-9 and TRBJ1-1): DTGVSQNPRHKITKRGQNVTFRCDPISEHNRLYWYRQTLGQGPEFLTYFQNEAQLEKSRLLSDRFSAERPKGSFSTLEIQRTEQGDSAMYLCASSRQGLEAFFGQGTRLTVV.